The T cell receptor beta chain under discussion was sequenced for a study of CD8 T cells in Susac syndrome. An input of roughly 0.45 to 1 ug of RNA was subjected to reverse transcription using random hexamers. By means of immunoSEQ multiplex PCR, TCR beta CDR3 spanning 54 Vbeta and 13 Jbeta underwent amplification. TCRdb ran MiXCR on the immunoSEQ multiplex PCR reads and lists one entry per CDR3 protein. The sample contains some 47,000 distinct CDR3 sequences, 92% of which appear only once. The T cells that were sequenced for TCR beta were CD8+ and CD4+ cells from blood. Negative isolation was applied to CD8+ and CD4+ T cells, and FACS enrichment was applied to TEMRA cells. Germline CDR1 reads SNHLY; CDR2 reads FYNNEI. The CDR3 is 17 residues long. Deletions cut 0 bases from V and 0 bases from J, with 12 bases between.

The gene calls are TRBV2 and TRBJ2-1, with D unresolved. This TCR was recovered from a human donor in good health. The source material was CD8+ T cells from PBMCs. The CDR3 region has the DNA TGTGCCAGCAGTGAAGCGAGTGGCCGTAGCTCCTACAATGAGCAGTTCTTC. Translating it yields CASSEASGRSSYNEQFF.